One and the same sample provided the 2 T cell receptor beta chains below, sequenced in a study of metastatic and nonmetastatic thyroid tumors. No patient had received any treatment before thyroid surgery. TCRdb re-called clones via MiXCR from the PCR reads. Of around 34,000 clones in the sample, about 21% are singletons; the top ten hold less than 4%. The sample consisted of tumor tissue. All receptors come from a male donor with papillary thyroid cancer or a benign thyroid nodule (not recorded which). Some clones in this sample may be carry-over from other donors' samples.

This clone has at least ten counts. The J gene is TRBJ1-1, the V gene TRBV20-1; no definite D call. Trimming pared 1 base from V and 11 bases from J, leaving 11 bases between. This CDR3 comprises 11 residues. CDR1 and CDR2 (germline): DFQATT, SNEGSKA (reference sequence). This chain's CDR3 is CSARVGYLAFF. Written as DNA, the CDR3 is TGCAGTGCTAGAGTGGGGTATTTGGCTTTCTTT.

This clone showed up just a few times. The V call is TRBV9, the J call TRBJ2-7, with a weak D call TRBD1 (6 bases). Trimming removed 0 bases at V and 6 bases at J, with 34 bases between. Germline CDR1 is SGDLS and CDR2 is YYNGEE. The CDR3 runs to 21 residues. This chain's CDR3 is CASSVEQGEGPRLIRGGEQYF. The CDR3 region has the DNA TGTGCCAGCAGCGTAGAACAGGGCGAGGGGCCTCGCTTAATCCGAGGAGGCGAGCAGTACTTC.